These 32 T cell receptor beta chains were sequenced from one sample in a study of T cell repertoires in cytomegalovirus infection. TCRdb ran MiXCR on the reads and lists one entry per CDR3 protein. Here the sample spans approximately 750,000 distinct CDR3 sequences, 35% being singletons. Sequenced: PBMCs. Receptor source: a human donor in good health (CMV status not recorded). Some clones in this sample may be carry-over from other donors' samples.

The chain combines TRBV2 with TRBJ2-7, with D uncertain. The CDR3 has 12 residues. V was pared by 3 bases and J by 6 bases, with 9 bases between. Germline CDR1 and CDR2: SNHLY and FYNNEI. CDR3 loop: CASSDLGGEQYF. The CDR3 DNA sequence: TGTGCCAGCAGTGACTTGGGTGGCGAGCAGTACTTC.

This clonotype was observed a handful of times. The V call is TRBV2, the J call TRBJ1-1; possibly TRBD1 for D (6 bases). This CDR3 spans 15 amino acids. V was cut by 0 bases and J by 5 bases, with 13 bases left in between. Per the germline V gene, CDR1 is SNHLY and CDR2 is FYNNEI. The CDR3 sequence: CASSEAAGQGTEAFF. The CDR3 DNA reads TGTGCCAGCAGTGAAGCCGCGGGGCAGGGGACTGAAGCTTTCTTT.

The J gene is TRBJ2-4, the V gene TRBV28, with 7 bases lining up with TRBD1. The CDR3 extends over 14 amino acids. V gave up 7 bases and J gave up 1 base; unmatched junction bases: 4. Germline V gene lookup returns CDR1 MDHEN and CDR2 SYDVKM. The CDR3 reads CASMQGVAKNIQYF. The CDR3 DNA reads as TGTGCCAGCATGCAGGGGGTTGCCAAAAACATTCAGTACTTC.

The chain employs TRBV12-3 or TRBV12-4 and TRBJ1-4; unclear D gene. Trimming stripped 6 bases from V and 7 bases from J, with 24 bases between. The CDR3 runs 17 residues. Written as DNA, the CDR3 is TGTGCCAGCAGCGAGGCCGGGAGAAAGAAAAGAGGTGAAAAACTGTTTTTT. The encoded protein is CASSEAGRKKRGEKLFF.

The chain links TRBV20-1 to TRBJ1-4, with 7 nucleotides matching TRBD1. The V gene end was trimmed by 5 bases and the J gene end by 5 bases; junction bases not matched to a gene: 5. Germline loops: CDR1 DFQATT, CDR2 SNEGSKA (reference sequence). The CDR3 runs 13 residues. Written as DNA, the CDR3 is TGCAGTGCTTCCGGGACAGAGAATGAAAAACTGTTTTTT. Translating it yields CSASGTENEKLFF.

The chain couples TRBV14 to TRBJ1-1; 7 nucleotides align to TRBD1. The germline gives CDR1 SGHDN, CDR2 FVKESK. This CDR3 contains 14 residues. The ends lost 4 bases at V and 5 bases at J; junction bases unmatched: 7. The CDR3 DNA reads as TGTGCCAGCAGCCGCGCCAGGGGGAGGACTGAAGCTTTCTTT. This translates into CASSRARGRTEAFF.

CDR3 in amino acids: CASSPTSTNYGYTF. In DNA form, the CDR3 reads TGTGCCAGCAGCCCGACATCGACTAACTATGGCTACACCTTC. This chain links TRBV12-3 or TRBV12-4 with TRBJ1-2; no reliable D call. The CDR3 totals 14 residues. V was pared by 6 bases and J by 0 bases, with 11 bases between.

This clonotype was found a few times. The CDR3 is CASRPRVAGVAETQYF. The CDR3, as DNA: TGTGCCAGCAGACCCCGAGTAGCGGGAGTCGCTGAGACCCAGTACTTC. V usage is TRBV6-1 and J usage is TRBJ2-5; TRBD2 agrees at 9 bases. This CDR3 has 16 amino acids. CDR1 and CDR2 (germline): MNHNS, SASEGT. V trimming: 6 bases; J trimming: 5 bases; junction bases outside the gene matches: 13.

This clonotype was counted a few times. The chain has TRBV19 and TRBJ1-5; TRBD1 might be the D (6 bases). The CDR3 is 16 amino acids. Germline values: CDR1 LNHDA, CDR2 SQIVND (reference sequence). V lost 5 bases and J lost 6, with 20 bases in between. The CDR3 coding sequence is TGTGCCAGTAGTTCCTTTGGGACGGGGGCGGGTCAGCCCCAGCATTTT. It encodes CASSSFGTGAGQPQHF.

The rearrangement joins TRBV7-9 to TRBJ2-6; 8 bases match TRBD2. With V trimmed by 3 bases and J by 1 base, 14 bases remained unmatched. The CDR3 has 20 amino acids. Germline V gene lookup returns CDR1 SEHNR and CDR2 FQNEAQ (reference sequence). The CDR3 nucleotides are TGTGCCAGCAGCTTTACGGGAGGGCCTTCCTGGGCGTCTGGGGCCAACGTCCTGACTTTC. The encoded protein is CASSFTGGPSWASGANVLTF.

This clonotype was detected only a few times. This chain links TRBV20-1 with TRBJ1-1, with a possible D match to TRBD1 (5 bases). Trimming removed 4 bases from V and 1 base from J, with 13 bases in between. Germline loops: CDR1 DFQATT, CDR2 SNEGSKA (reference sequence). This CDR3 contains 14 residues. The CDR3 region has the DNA TGCAGTGCTATACAAGGGACGGGGAACACTGAAGCTTTCTTT. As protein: CSAIQGTGNTEAFF.

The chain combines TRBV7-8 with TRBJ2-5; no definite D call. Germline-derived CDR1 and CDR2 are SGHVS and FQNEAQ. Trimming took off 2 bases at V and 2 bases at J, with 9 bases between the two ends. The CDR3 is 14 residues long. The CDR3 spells CASSLRLPQETQYF. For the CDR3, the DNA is TGTGCCAGCAGCTTAAGGCTCCCGCAAGAGACCCAGTACTTC.

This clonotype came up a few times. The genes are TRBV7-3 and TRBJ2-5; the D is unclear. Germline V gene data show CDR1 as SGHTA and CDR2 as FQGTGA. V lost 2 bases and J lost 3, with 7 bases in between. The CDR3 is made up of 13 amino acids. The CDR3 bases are TGTGCCAGCAGCTTAGAGGATAAAGAGACCCAGTACTTC. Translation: CASSLEDKETQYF.

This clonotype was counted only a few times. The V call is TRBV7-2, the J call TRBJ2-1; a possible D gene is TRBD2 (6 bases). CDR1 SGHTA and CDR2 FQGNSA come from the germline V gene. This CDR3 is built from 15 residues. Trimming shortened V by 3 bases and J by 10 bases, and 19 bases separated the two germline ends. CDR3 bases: TGTGCCAGCAGCTTGCCGGGACTGGCAGTTGAGGAGCAGTTCTTC. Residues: CASSLPGLAVEEQFF.

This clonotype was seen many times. CDR3 nucleotides: TGTGCCAGCAGCCAGTACAACTACGAGCAGTACTTC. Translating it yields CASSQYNYEQYF. The chain couples TRBV7-2 to TRBJ2-7; D is unclear. The CDR3 is 12 amino acids. V lost 5 bases and J lost 3, with 8 bases in between. CDR1 is SGHTA and CDR2 is FQGNSA in the germline V gene.

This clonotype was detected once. The CDR3 loop reads CASGTPGTGEAYEQYF. In DNA, the CDR3 is TGTGCTAGTGGTACGCCGGGGACAGGGGAGGCCTACGAGCAGTACTTC. The gene calls are TRBV12-5 and TRBJ2-7; 10 bases line up with TRBD1. The CDR3 loop spans 16 amino acids. Germline CDR1 is LGHNT and CDR2 is FRNRAP. The V segment lost 5 bases and the J segment 2 bases; nucleotides outside the gene matches: 9.

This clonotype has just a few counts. CDR3 amino acids: CASSSTSTHEQFF. The CDR3 nucleotides are TGTGCCAGCAGCTCGACCTCTACTCATGAGCAGTTCTTC. The chain has TRBV7-8 and TRBJ2-1; D is unresolved. V dropped 4 bases and J dropped 8 bases, with 12 bases sitting between them. Per germline, CDR1 SGHVS and CDR2 FQNEAQ. The CDR3 has 13 residues.

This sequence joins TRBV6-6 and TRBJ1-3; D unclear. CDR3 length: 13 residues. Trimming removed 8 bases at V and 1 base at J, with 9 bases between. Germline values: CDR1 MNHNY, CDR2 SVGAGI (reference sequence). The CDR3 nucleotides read TGTGCCAGCCACTTACCGTCTGGAAACACCATATATTTT. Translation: CASHLPSGNTIYF.

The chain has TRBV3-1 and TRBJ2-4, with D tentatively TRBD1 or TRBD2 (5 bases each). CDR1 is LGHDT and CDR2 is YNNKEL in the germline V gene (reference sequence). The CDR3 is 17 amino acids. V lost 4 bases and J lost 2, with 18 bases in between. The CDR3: CASSRTGPMETKNIQYF. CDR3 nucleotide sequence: TGTGCCAGCAGCCGGACGGGACCGATGGAAACCAAAAACATTCAGTACTTC.

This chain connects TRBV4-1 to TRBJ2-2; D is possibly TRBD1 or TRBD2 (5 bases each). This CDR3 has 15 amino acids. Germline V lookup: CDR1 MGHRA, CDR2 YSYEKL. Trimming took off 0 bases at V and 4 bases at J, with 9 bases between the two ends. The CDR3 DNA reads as TGCGCCAGCAGCCAAGATTACGGGGCCACCGGGGAGCTGTTTTTT. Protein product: CASSQDYGATGELFF.

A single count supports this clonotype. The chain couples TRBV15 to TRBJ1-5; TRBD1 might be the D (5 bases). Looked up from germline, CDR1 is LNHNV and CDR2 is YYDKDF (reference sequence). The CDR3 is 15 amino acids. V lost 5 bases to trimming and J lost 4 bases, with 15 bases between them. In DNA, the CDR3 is TGTGCCACCAGCGACGAGACAGAGTCTAATCAGCCCCAGCATTTT. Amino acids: CATSDETESNQPQHF.

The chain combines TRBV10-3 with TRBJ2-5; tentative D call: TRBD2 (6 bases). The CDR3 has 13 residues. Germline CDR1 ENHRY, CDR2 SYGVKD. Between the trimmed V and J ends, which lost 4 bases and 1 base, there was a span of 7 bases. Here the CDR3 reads CAISGGIQETQYF. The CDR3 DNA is TGTGCCATCAGTGGCGGGATCCAAGAGACCCAGTACTTC.

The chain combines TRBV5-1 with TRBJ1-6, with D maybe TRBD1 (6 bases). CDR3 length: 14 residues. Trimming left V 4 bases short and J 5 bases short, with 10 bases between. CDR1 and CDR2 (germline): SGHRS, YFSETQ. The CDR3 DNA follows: TGCGCCAGCAGCACCGGACAGCATAATTCACCCCTCCACTTT. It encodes CASSTGQHNSPLHF. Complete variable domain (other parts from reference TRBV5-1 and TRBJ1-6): KAGVTQTPRYLIKTRGQQVTLSCSPISGHRSVSWYQQTPGQGLQFLFEYFSETQRNKGNFPGRFSGRQFSNSRSEMNVSTLELGDSALYLCASSTGQHNSPLHFGNGTRLTVT.

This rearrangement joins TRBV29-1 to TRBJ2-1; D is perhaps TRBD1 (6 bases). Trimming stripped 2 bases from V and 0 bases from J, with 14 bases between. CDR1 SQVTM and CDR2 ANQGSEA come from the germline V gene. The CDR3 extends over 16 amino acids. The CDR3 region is CSVELAGASSYNEQFF. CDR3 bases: TGCAGCGTTGAACTTGCAGGGGCGAGCTCCTACAATGAGCAGTTCTTC.

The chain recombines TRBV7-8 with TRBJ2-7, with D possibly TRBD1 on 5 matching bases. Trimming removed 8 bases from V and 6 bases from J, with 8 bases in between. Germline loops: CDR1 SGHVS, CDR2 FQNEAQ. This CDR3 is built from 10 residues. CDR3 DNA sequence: TGTGCCAGCTCCCAGGGCGAGCAGTACTTC. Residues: CASSQGEQYF.

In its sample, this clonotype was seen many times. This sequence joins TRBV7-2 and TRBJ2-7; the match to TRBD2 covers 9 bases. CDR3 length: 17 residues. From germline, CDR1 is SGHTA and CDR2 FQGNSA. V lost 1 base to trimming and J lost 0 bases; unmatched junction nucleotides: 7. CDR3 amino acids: CASSLGRQTSGSYEQYF. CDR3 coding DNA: TGTGCCAGCAGCTTAGGAAGGCAGACTAGCGGCTCCTACGAGCAGTACTTC.

CDR3 sequence (DNA): TGTGCCAGCAGCCATGAGACGGGGGCCAACGTCCTGACTTTC. This encodes CASSHETGANVLTF. The V call is TRBV12-3 or TRBV12-4, the J call TRBJ2-6; D not certain. Trimming removed 6 bases from V and 4 bases from J, with 10 bases in between. This CDR3 comprises 14 residues.

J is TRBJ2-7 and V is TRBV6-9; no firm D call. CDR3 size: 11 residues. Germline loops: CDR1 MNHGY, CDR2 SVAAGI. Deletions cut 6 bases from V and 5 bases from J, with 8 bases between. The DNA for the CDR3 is TGTGCCAGCAGATATATCGACGAGCAGTACTTC. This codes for CASRYIDEQYF.

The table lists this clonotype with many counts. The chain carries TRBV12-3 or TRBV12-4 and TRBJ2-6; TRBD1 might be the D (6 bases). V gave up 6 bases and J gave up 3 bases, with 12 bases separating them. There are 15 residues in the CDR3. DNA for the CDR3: TGTGCCAGCAGCAACAGGGCTAGTGGGGCCAACGTCCTGACTTTC. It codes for CASSNRASGANVLTF.

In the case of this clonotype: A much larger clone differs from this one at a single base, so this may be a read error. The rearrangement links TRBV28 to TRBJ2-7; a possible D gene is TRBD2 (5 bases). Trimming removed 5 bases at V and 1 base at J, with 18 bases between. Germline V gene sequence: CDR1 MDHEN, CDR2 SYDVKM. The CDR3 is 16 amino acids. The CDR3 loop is CASSDAGHGSSYEQYF. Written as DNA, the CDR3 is TGTGCCAGCAGTGACGCGGGCCACGGGTCTTCCTACGAGCAGTACTTC.

The DNA of the CDR3 is TGTGCCAGCAGCTTAGGAAAGGGGTCACTGAAGGGCTACACCTTC. Its translation: CASSLGKGSLKGYTF. The J gene is TRBJ1-2, the V gene TRBV7-6; D is perhaps TRBD1 (5 bases). V shed 1 base and J shed 8 bases, with 17 bases lying between them. Germline values: CDR1 SGHVS, CDR2 FNYEAQ. This CDR3 has 15 amino acids.

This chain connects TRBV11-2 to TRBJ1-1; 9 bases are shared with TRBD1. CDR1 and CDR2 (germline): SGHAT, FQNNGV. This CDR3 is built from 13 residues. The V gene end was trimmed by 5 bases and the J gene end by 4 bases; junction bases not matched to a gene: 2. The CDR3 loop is CASSGQGFTEAFF. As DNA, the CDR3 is TGTGCCAGCAGCGGACAGGGGTTCACTGAAGCTTTCTTT.